This is a list of T cell receptor beta chains from one sample in a study of T cell changes during pregnancy in multiple sclerosis. The protocol was immunoSEQ multiplex PCR, while the TCRdb copy is restricted to in-frame clones and leaves out a portion. The sample contains some 80,000 clones, roughly 95% of which appear only once. Sequencing was performed on peripheral blood, taken in the second trimester of pregnancy. Receptor source: a female donor with multiple sclerosis, enrolled in a pregnancy study. Each CDR3 is given with its conserved first and last residue. D genes are given only for firm matches. A row's size may be missing; if present it is once, few, many or a size class.

CASSDGGSRSYEQYF TRBJ2-7 TRBV13 . 15 TRBD2
CASSVTVTEAFF TRBJ1-1 TRBV11-2 . 12 .
CSVETGTGAYEQYF TRBJ2-7 TRBV29-1 . 14 TRBD1
CASSQGPGQFF TRBJ2-1 TRBV14 . 11 .
CASSSGAGVPDYEQFF TRBJ2-1 TRBV6-5 . 16 .
CASRKQGDQPQHF TRBJ1-5 TRBV28 once 13 TRBD1
CASSGRTGLNYGYTF TRBJ1-2 TRBV6-1 . 15 TRBD1
CASSIGTGGEYEQYF TRBJ2-7 TRBV19 . 15 TRBD1
CASSHPLQGRNQPQHF TRBJ1-5 TRBV28 . 16 .
CASSLGTSGAYEQYF TRBJ2-7 TRBV27 . 15 TRBD2
CATSRGRGLETQYF TRBJ2-5 TRBV15 . 14 TRBD1
CASSLVARGSREQYF TRBJ2-7 TRBV5-1 . 15 .
CASSPGDRGNEQFF TRBJ2-1 TRBV4-3 . 14 TRBD1
CASSFVGQGGGYTF TRBJ1-2 TRBV11-1 . 14 TRBD1
CASSPRGTGHQPQHF TRBJ1-5 TRBV19 once 15 TRBD1
CASSPSGRALRETQYF TRBJ2-5 TRBV19 . 16 TRBD2
CASSASYRGSNEKLFF TRBJ1-4 TRBV5-5 . 16 TRBD1
CASRDILNTEAFF TRBJ1-1 TRBV6-1 . 13 .
CASSRDRDEAFF TRBJ1-1 TRBV7-9 . 12 TRBD1
CASSLWTSGRAIGEQFF TRBJ2-1 TRBV19 . 17 TRBD2
CASSSSRTEAFF TRBJ1-1 TRBV7-9 . 12 .
CASSEGDRSYGYTF TRBJ1-2 TRBV27 . 14 TRBD1
CSAKGVETQYF TRBJ2-5 TRBV20-1 . 11 .
CASILPGGGETQYF TRBJ2-5 TRBV2 . 14 TRBD1
CASSEGLAGGYEQYF TRBJ2-7 TRBV5-6 . 15 TRBD2
CASSPGGTYNEQFF TRBJ2-1 TRBV28 . 14 .
CASSYGTGGYEQYF TRBJ2-7 TRBV6-6 once 14 TRBD1
CASGRQGSNEKLFF TRBJ1-4 TRBV6-6 . 14 TRBD1
CASSLVTSAAGELFF TRBJ2-2 TRBV5-1 . 15 TRBD2
CASRGGNNEQFF TRBJ2-1 TRBV7-9 . 12 .
CASSIQGYYGYTF TRBJ1-2 TRBV4-1 . 13 TRBD1
CASSQLPGQGATGELFF TRBJ2-2 TRBV4-1 . 17 TRBD1
CASSLAGGVYEQYF TRBJ2-7 TRBV27 . 14 TRBD2
CASSPGQGLSGANVLTF TRBJ2-6 TRBV28 . 17 TRBD1
CASTRYMNTEAFF TRBJ1-1 TRBV19 . 13 .
CASSFGGSRSNEAFF TRBJ1-1 TRBV27 . 15 .
CASSVALRTDTQYF TRBJ2-3 TRBV9 . 14 .
CASSLWGTVSNQPQHF TRBJ1-5 TRBV27 once 16 TRBD1
CASSYSTSGGQETQYF TRBJ2-5 TRBV6-5 . 16 TRBD2
CSALPDRGGNEQFF TRBJ2-1 TRBV29-1 . 14 TRBD1
CASSFRTSGTDTQYF TRBJ2-3 TRBV7-3 . 15 TRBD2
CASSKVAGGPYNEQFF TRBJ2-1 TRBV27 . 16 TRBD2
CASSAQQGLFYEQYF TRBJ2-7 TRBV7-6 . 15 TRBD1
CASSPPGQGGDTIYF TRBJ1-3 TRBV14 . 15 TRBD1
CASSQMDRDPGNTIYF TRBJ1-3 TRBV7-2 . 16 TRBD1
CASSEWAGGRDEQFF TRBJ2-1 TRBV2 . 15 TRBD2
CASSPGQGPRNEQFF TRBJ2-1 TRBV4-1 . 15 TRBD1
CAWGVGGASEQFF TRBJ2-1 TRBV30 . 13 TRBD1
CASSLETASLPSNYGYTF TRBJ1-2 TRBV5-1 . 18 .
CASSLASGIQEAFF TRBJ1-1 TRBV5-6 . 14 .
CASSPPGGAYEQYF TRBJ2-7 TRBV18 . 14 TRBD2
CASSYSTGAVDTQYF TRBJ2-3 TRBV6-5 . 15 .
CASSGPQGLTGELFF TRBJ2-2 TRBV7-9 . 15 .
CASGSNLLAGGEQYF TRBJ2-7 TRBV12-5 . 15 TRBD2
CASGLVHGTVSYEQYF TRBJ2-7 TRBV12-5 . 16 TRBD1
CASSVSNQPQHF TRBJ1-5 TRBV19 . 12 .
CASSFGTANQPQHF TRBJ1-5 TRBV7-2 . 14 TRBD1
CASSLSPGQTSYEQYF TRBJ2-7 TRBV27 . 16 TRBD1